The T cell receptor beta chain described here comes from a study of T cells in Graves' hyperthyroidism and ophthalmopathy. The trim removed 5 bases at V and 5 bases at J, leaving 5 bases unmatched. This CDR3 has 14 residues. Germline CDR1 reads SEHNR; CDR2 reads FQNEAQ (reference sequence). RNA transcripts gave rise to amplified TCR beta CDR3 regions. In the first-round RT-PCR of the TCR CDR3, the HTBI primer set was used. One entry per CDR3 protein, called by TCRdb with MiXCR from the multiplex PCR reads. This table holds hundreds of thousands of distinct CDR3 sequences, roughly 13% found once. This clonotype came up many times.

The chain joins TRBV7-9 to TRBJ2-1; TRBD1 aligns across 8 bases. This receptor was taken from a woman aged 40 to 50 with Graves' ophthalmopathy. What was sequenced was blood. DNA of the CDR3: TGTGCCAGCAGCAGCCGGGACAGGAACAATGAGCAGTTCTTC. Residues: CASSSRDRNNEQFF. Together with reference TRBV7-9 and TRBJ2-1, the CDR3 gives the full variable domain: DTGVSQNPRHKITKRGQNVTFRCDPISEHNRLYWYRQTLGQGPEFLTYFQNEAQLEKSRLLSDRFSAERPKGSFSTLEIQRTEQGDSAMYLCASSSRDRNNEQFFGPGTRLTVL.